Presented here are 23 T cell receptor beta chains from one specimen sequenced in a study of T cell responses to AZD1222 COVID-19 vaccine. The data were produced by immunoSEQ multiplex PCR, yet TCRdb's version contains in-frame clones alone and is incomplete. The table has around 100,000 clones, about 80% seen once; the top ten hold roughly 9.9%. Source: peripheral blood, taken on day 0 of AZD1222 vaccination. The receptors here all came from an adult in good health.

J is TRBJ2-7 and V is TRBV27; D tentatively reads TRBD1 or TRBD2 (5 bases each). Per the germline V gene, CDR1 is MNHEY and CDR2 is SMNVEV (reference sequence). This CDR3 contains 16 residues. V was trimmed by 0 bases and J by 2 bases, leaving 14 bases between them. The CDR3 nucleotides are TGTGCCAGCAGTTTATCGATGGGGGACGCGGCCTACGAGCAGTACTTC. Amino acids: CASSLSMGDAAYEQYF.

The rearrangement uses TRBV5-1 and TRBJ1-1; D is perhaps TRBD1 (5 bases). This CDR3 spans 14 amino acids. The V gene's germline CDR1 is SGHRS and CDR2 YFSETQ. V shed 0 bases and J shed 7 bases, with 13 bases lying between them. The CDR3 region is CASSLDTAGGEAFF. In nucleotides, the CDR3 is TGCGCCAGCAGCTTGGACACGGCTGGGGGTGAAGCTTTCTTT.

This chain uses TRBV11-2 with TRBJ2-1; possibly TRBD2 for D (6 bases). This CDR3 is 16 amino acids long. Trimming cost V 6 bases and J 4 bases, with 19 bases left between them. Germline-derived CDR1 and CDR2 are SGHAT and FQNNGV. This CDR3 is CASRGSGRLIYNEQFF. CDR3 nucleotides: TGTGCCAGCAGGGGTAGCGGACGTTTGATTTACAATGAGCAGTTCTTC.

V is TRBV4-2 and J is TRBJ1-1, with D tentatively TRBD1 (5 bases). CDR1 is LGHNA and CDR2 is YNFKEQ in the germline V gene. V lost 8 bases and J lost 5, with 21 bases in between. The length of the CDR3 is 15 residues. For the CDR3, the DNA is TGTGCCAGCTTAGGCCGGGCAGGGAGGGAGACTGAAGCTTTCTTT. Translating gives CASLGRAGRETEAFF.

The chain is built from TRBV19 and TRBJ2-7; tentatively, D is TRBD1 (5 bases). The CDR3 contains 13 residues. Trimming pared 4 bases from V and 6 bases from J, leaving 13 bases between. The germline V gene encodes CDR1 LNHDA and CDR2 SQIVND (reference sequence). CDR3 sequence: CASSRLQGSEQYF. DNA for the CDR3: TGTGCCAGTAGTAGACTTCAGGGATCCGAGCAGTACTTC.

The rearrangement links TRBV6-5 to TRBJ2-7; 8 positions agree with TRBD2. This CDR3 spans 13 amino acids. The ends lost 6 bases at V and 3 bases at J; junction bases unmatched: 4. CDR1 is MNHEY and CDR2 is SVGAGI in the germline V gene. The CDR3 sequence: CASRAGTSYEQYF. The CDR3 bases are TGTGCCAGCAGAGCCGGGACTAGCTACGAGCAGTACTTC.

In this sample, this clone turned up once. The rearrangement links TRBV18 to TRBJ1-1; no firm D call. Trimming took 6 bases from V and 1 from J, leaving 18 bases between them. Germline assignment: CDR1 KGHSH and CDR2 LQKENI. The CDR3 contains 16 residues. CDR3 sequence: CASSSGGFRPNTEAFF. The CDR3 region has the DNA TGTGCCAGCTCCTCCGGCGGATTCAGGCCGAACACTGAAGCTTTCTTT.

CDR3 in DNA: TGTGCCAGCAGTTTAGATCTCAGGGCACGTCAGCCCCAGCATTTT. This gives the protein CASSLDLRARQPQHF. The chain is built from TRBV28 and TRBJ1-5; tentatively, D is TRBD1 (5 bases). V lost 2 bases to trimming and J lost 6 bases, with 14 bases between them. The germline V gene encodes CDR1 MDHEN and CDR2 SYDVKM. This CDR3 spans 15 amino acids.

V gene TRBV19 combines with J gene TRBJ1-2, with D possibly being TRBD1 (6 bases). Germline loops: CDR1 LNHDA, CDR2 SQIVND (reference sequence). V lost 9 bases, J lost 0 bases, and 23 bases lay in between. The CDR3 sequence is 17 residues long. The CDR3 protein is CASKEPGRGDSNYGYTF. In DNA, the CDR3 is TGTGCCAGCAAGGAGCCCGGCAGGGGAGACTCTAACTATGGCTACACCTTC.

This clone has only a few counts. The chain recombines TRBV5-1 with TRBJ2-5; TRBD1 or TRBD2 may be the D gene (5 bases each). Per germline, CDR1 SGHRS and CDR2 YFSETQ. V was pared by 2 bases and J by 5 bases, with 16 bases between. This CDR3 has 15 residues. CDR3 DNA: TGCGCCAGCAGCTTATATCCGGGGCTCAGGGAGACCCAGTACTTC. Translation: CASSLYPGLRETQYF.

The chain combines TRBV7-8 with TRBJ1-2, with a tentative D call TRBD1 (5 bases). The length of the CDR3 is 16 residues. V was clipped by 1 base and J by 4 bases, with 16 bases between them. Germline CDR1 reads SGHVS; CDR2 reads FQNEAQ. The CDR3 here is CASSLGGIQAIYGYTF. The DNA of the CDR3 is TGTGCCAGCAGCTTAGGAGGGATACAGGCGATCTATGGCTACACCTTC.

V and J are TRBV28 and TRBJ1-1; the D gene is possibly TRBD1 (5 bases). Germline assignment: CDR1 MDHEN and CDR2 SYDVKM. The CDR3 runs 16 residues. Between the trimmed V and J ends, which lost 3 bases and 3 bases, there was a span of 17 bases. CDR3 DNA: TGTGCCAGCAGTTTCGTCGTACGGGGCGATGACACTGAAGCTTTCTTT. It yields the protein CASSFVVRGDDTEAFF.

This clone was detected once. The V gene is TRBV19, the J gene TRBJ2-7; 10 nucleotides align to TRBD1. J gave up 3 bases and V 5 bases, and 7 bases lay outside the gene matches. The CDR3 has 15 amino acids. Germline V gene data show CDR1 as LNHDA and CDR2 as SQIVND (reference sequence). As DNA, the CDR3 is TGTGCCAGTAGTCGACAGGGGGCCGGGGTCTACGAGCAGTACTTC. As protein: CASSRQGAGVYEQYF.

This chain links TRBV18 with TRBJ2-2; D perhaps matches TRBD1 (5 bases). Per the germline V gene, CDR1 is KGHSH and CDR2 is LQKENI. V lost 2 bases, J lost 10 bases, and 8 bases lay in between. This CDR3 region has 12 residues. CDR3 coding DNA: TGTGCCAGCTCACCAGGCAGGGAGGAGCTGTTTTTT. The encoded protein is CASSPGREELFF.

On this clone itself: An end of the junction differs from the germline gene, which may be a read error. The chain links TRBV28 to TRBJ2-7; tentatively, D is TRBD1 (6 bases). Germline CDR1 reads MDHEN; CDR2 reads SYDVKM. CDR3 size: 11 residues. CDR3 DNA sequence: TGTGCCAGCAGTTCCCACAGGGATCAAGGTTTC. Amino acid sequence: CASSSHRDQGF. Variable domain in full (rest from reference TRBV28 and TRBJ2-7): DVKVTQSSRYLVKRTGEKVFLECVQDMDHENMFWYRQDPGLGLRLIYFSYDVKMKEKGDIPEGYSVSREKKERFSLILESASTNQTSMYLCASSSHRDQGFGPGTRLTVT.

This clone was seen just once. The rearrangement links TRBV27 to TRBJ1-5; a possible D gene is TRBD1 (5 bases). Germline loops: CDR1 MNHEY, CDR2 SMNVEV (reference sequence). The germline V and J ends were trimmed by 2 bases and 6 bases, with 8 bases remaining between them. The CDR3 runs 13 residues. DNA of the CDR3: TGTGCCAGCAGTTTAGAGGGGATTCAGCCCCAGCATTTT. It encodes CASSLEGIQPQHF.

In its sample, this clone was seen once. J is TRBJ2-3 and V is TRBV3-1 (or the pseudogene TRBV3-2); TRBD1 is a possible D gene (6 bases). With 3 bases removed from V and 3 bases from J, the gap between germline ends came to 10 bases. Germline V lookup: CDR1 LGHDT, CDR2 YNNKEL (reference sequence). This CDR3 contains 14 residues. The CDR3 spells CASSHNTGTDTQYF. CDR3 bases: TGTGCCAGCAGCCACAACACAGGGACAGATACGCAGTATTTT.

The chain has TRBV27 and TRBJ2-1; 8 bases fit TRBD1. Germline lookup yields CDR1 MNHEY and CDR2 SMNVEV (reference sequence). The CDR3 covers 15 residues. The trim removed 5 bases at V and 5 bases at J, leaving 8 bases unmatched. The DNA for the CDR3 is TGTGCCAGCAGTGTAATCGGGACAGGTCACAATGAGCAGTTCTTC. It yields the protein CASSVIGTGHNEQFF.

This sequence joins TRBV20-1 and TRBJ2-7, with unresolved D. Trimming shortened V by 4 bases and J by 1 base, and 5 bases separated the two germline ends. This CDR3 has 11 residues. Germline CDR1 reads DFQATT; CDR2 reads SNEGSKA (reference sequence). CDR3 residues: CSATESYEQYF. Here the CDR3 DNA reads TGCAGTGCTACAGAATCCTACGAGCAGTACTTC.

V is TRBV6-5 and J is TRBJ1-2; 9 positions agree with TRBD1. The V segment lost 2 bases and the J segment 5 bases; nucleotides outside the gene matches: 6. CDR3 size: 15 residues. Germline CDR1 and CDR2: MNHEY and SVGAGI. CDR3 DNA: TGTGCCAGCAGTTACCCAACCGGGACAGGGTATGGCTACACCTTC. The encoded protein is CASSYPTGTGYGYTF.

The gene calls are TRBV19 and TRBJ2-5; 9 nucleotides line up with TRBD2. The CDR3 extends over 15 amino acids. CDR1 is LNHDA and CDR2 is SQIVND in the germline V gene (reference sequence). After removal of 4 bases from V and 2 bases from J, the junction contained 5 bases not matched to a gene. Here the CDR3 reads CASSTFLAGQETQYF. For the CDR3, the DNA is TGTGCCAGTAGTACTTTTCTAGCGGGGCAAGAGACCCAGTACTTC. Complete variable domain (other parts from reference TRBV19 and TRBJ2-5): DGGITQSPKYLFRKEGQNVTLSCEQNLNHDAMYWYRQDPGQGLRLIYYSQIVNDFQKGDIAEGYSVSREKKESFPLTVTSAQKNPTAFYLCASSTFLAGQETQYFGPGTRLLVL.

The chain joins TRBV4-1 to TRBJ1-2; 7 bases line up with TRBD1. Germline V lookup: CDR1 MGHRA, CDR2 YSYEKL. J was trimmed by 4 bases and V by 4 bases; bases with no gene match: 6. CDR3 size: 14 residues. For the CDR3, the DNA is TGCGCCAGCAGCCCAGACAGGGCCCTCTATGGCTACACCTTC. This translates into CASSPDRALYGYTF.

The chain recombines TRBV29-1 with TRBJ2-3, with D perhaps matching TRBD1 (5 bases). CDR3 length: 14 residues. Germline V CDR1 and CDR2: SQVTM, ANQGSEA. V was trimmed by 5 bases and J by 5 bases, leaving 17 bases between them. As DNA, the CDR3 is TGCAGCGTTATGCAGGGCAACGCTATAGATACGCAGTATTTT. It yields the protein CSVMQGNAIDTQYF.